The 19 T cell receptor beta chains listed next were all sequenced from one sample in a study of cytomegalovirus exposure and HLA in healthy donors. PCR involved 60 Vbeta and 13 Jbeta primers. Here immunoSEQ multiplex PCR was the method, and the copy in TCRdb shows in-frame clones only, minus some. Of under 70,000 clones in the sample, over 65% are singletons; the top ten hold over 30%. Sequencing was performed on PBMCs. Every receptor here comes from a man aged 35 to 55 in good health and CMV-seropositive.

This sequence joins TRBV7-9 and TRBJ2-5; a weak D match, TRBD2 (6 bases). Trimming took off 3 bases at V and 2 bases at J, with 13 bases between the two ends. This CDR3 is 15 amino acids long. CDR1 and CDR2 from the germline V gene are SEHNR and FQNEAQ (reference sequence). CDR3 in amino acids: CASSFGGAPQETQYF. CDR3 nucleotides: TGTGCCAGCAGCTTTGGCGGGGCTCCACAAGAGACCCAGTACTTC.

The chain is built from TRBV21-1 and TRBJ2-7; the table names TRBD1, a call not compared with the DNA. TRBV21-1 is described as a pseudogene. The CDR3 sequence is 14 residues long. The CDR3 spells CASSKGDNSYEQYF. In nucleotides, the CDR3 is TGTGCCAGCAGCAAAGGGGACAACTCCTACGAGCAGTACTTC.

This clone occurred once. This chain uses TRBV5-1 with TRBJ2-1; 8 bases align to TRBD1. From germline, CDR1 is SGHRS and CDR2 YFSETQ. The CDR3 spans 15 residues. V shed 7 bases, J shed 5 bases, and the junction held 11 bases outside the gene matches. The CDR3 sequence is CASRVMTTGDNEQFF. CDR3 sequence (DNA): TGCGCCAGCCGCGTAATGACGACAGGGGACAATGAGCAGTTCTTC.

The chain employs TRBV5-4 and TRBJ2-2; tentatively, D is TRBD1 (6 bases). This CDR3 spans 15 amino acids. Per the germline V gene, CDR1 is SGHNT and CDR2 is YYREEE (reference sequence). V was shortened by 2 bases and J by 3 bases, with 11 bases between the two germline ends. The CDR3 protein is CASSFRTADTGELFF. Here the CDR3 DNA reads TGTGCCAGCAGCTTCAGGACAGCGGACACCGGGGAGCTGTTTTTT.

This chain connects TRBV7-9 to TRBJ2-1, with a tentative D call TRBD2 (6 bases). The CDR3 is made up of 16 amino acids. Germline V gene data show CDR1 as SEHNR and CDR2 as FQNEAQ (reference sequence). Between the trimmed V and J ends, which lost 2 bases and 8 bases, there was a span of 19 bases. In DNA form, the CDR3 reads TGTGCCAGCAGCTTATACGGGAACCTCGGGGGTTATGAGCAGTTCTTC. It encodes CASSLYGNLGGYEQFF.

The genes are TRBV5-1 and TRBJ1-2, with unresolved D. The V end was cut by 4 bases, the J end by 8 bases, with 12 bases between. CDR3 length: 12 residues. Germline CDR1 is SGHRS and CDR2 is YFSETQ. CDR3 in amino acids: CASSVSPGGYTF. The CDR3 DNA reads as TGCGCCAGCAGCGTTTCTCCGGGGGGCTACACCTTC.

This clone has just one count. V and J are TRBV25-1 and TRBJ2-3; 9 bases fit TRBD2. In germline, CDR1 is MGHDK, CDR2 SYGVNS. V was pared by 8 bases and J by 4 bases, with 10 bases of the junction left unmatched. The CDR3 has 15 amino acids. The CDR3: CASDSAGGSPDTQYF. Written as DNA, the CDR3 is TGTGCCAGCGATAGTGCGGGGGGGTCCCCAGATACGCAGTATTTT. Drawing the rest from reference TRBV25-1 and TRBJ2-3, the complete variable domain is EADIYQTPRYLVIGTGKKITLECSQTMGHDKMYWYQQDPGMELHLIHYSYGVNSTEKGDLSSESTVSRIRTEHFPLTLESARPSHTSQYLCASDSAGGSPDTQYFGPGTRLTVL.

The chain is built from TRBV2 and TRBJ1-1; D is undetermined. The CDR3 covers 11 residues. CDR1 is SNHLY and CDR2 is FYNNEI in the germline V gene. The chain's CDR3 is CASRGNTEAFF. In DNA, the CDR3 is TGTGCTAGCCGGGGGAACACTGAAGCTTTCTTT.

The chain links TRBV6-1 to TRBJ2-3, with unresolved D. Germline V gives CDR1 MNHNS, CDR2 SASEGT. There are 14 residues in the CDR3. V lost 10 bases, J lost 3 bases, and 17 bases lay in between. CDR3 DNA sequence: TGTGCCACCCCAGCCCAGGTCGGAACAGATACGCAGTATTTT. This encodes CATPAQVGTDTQYF.

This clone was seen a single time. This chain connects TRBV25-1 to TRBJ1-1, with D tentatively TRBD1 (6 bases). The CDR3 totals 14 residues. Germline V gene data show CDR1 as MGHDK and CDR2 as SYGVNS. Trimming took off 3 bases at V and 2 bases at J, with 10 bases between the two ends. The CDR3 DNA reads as TGTGCCAGCAGTGAGAGGGGACACAACACTGAAGCTTTCTTT. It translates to CASSERGHNTEAFF.

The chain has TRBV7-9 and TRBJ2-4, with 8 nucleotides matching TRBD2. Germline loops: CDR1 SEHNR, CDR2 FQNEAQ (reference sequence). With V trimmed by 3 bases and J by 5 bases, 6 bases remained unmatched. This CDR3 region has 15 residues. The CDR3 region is CASSFRGGRENIQYF. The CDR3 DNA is TGTGCCAGCAGCTTCCGCGGGGGGCGTGAAAACATTCAGTACTTC.

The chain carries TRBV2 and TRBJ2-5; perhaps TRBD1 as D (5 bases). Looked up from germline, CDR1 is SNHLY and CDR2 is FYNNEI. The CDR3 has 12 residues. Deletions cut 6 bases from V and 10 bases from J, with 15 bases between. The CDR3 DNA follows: TGTGCCAGCAGCGGACAACTTAGGGTCCAGTACTTC. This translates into CASSGQLRVQYF.

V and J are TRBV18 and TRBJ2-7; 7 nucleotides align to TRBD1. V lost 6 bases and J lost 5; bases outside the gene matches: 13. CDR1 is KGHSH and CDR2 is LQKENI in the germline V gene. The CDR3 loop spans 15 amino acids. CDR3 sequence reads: CASSPGLAGGDEQYF. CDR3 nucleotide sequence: TGTGCCAGCTCCCCCGGTTTGGCAGGGGGTGACGAGCAGTACTTC.

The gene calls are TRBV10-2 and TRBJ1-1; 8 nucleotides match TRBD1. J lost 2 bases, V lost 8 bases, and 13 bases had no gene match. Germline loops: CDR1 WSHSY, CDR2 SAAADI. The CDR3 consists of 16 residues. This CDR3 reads CASSGQALARNTEAFF. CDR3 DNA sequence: TGCGCCAGCTCGGGACAGGCTCTGGCCAGAAACACTGAAGCTTTCTTT.

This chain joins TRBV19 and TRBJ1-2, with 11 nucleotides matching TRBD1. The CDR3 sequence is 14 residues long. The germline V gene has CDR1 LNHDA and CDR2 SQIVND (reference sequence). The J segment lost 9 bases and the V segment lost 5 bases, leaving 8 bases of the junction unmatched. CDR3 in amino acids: CASSVGQGAESYTF. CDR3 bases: TGTGCCAGTAGTGTCGGACAGGGGGCTGAAAGCTACACCTTC.

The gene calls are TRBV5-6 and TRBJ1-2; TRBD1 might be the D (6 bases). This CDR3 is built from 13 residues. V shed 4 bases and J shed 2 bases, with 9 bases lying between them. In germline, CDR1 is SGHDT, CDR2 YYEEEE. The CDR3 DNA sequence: TGTGCCAGCAGCCCGACAGGCAACTATGGCTACACCTTC. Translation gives CASSPTGNYGYTF.

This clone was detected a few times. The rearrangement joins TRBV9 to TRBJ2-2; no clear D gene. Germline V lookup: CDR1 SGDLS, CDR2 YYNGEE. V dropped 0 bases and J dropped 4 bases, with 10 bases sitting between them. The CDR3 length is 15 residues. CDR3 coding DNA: TGTGCCAGCAGCGTAGGTTCGTCGGGCACCGGGGAGCTGTTTTTT. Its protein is CASSVGSSGTGELFF.

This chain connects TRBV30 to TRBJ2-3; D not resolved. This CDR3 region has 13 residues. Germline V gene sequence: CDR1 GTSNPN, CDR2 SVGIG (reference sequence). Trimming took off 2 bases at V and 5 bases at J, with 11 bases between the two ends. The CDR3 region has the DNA TGTGCCTGGAGTAAGAGGAGTAGAGATACGCAGTATTTT. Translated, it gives CAWSKRSRDTQYF.

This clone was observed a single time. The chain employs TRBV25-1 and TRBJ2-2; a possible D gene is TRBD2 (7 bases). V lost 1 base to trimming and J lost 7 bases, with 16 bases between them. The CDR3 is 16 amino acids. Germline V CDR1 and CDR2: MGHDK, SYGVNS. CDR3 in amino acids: CASSEWGGGVHGELFF. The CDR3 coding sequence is TGTGCCAGCAGTGAATGGGGGGGCGGGGTCCACGGGGAGCTGTTTTTT. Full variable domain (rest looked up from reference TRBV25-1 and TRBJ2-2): EADIYQTPRYLVIGTGKKITLECSQTMGHDKMYWYQQDPGMELHLIHYSYGVNSTEKGDLSSESTVSRIRTEHFPLTLESARPSHTSQYLCASSEWGGGVHGELFFGEGSRLTVL.